Included here is one TCR beta chain sequence, with context. TCRdb keeps only in-frame clones here, not all; method: immunoSEQ multiplex PCR. The profile shows fewer than 9,500 clones, approximately 80% of them singletons. The data are from a study of brain metastases from non-small cell lung cancer. Trimming took 3 bases from V and 2 from J, leaving 11 bases between them. Germline V gives CDR1 SGHAT, CDR2 FQDESV (reference sequence). This CDR3 is built from 15 residues. The clonotype originates from a donor aged 40 or over with non-small cell lung cancer. This chain links TRBV11-1 with TRBJ2-1, with a possible D match to TRBD1 (6 bases). The specimen sequenced was primary lung tumor tissue. The CDR3 DNA reads TGTGCCAGCAGCTTTTCTTGGGGGCCCTACAATGAGCAGTTCTTC. This translates into CASSFSWGPYNEQFF.